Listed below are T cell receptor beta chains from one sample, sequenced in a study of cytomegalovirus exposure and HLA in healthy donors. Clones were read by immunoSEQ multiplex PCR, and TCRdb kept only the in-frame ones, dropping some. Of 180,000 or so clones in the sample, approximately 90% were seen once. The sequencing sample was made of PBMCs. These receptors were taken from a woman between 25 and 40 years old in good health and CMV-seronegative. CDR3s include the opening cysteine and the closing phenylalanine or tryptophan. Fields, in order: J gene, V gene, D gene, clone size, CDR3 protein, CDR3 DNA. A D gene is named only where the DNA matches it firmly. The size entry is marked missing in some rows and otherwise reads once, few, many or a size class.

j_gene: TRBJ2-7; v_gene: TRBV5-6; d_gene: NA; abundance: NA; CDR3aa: CASSLARGKFYEQYF; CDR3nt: TGTGCCAGCAGCTTGGCTAGGGGAAAGTTCTACGAGCAGTACTTC
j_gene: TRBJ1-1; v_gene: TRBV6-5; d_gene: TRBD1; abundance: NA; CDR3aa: CASNPQGGIEAFF; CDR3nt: TGTGCCAGCAACCCACAGGGGGGAATTGAAGCTTTCTTT
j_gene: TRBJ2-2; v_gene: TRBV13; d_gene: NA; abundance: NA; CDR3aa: CASSLGRTALSYTGELFF; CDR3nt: TGTGCCAGCAGCTTGGGCCGGACAGCCCTTTCCTACACCGGGGAGCTGTTTTTT
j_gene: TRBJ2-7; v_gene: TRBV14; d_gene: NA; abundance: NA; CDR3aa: CASSQERAAGDEQYF; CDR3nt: TGTGCCAGCAGCCAAGAACGAGCGGCAGGCGACGAGCAGTACTTC
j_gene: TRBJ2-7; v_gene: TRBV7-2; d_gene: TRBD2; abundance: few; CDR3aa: CASSRERGPYEQYF; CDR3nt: TGTGCCAGCAGTAGAGAGCGGGGGCCCTACGAGCAGTACTTC
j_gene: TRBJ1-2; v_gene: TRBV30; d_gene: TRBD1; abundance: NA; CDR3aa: CAWGQDSGYGYTF; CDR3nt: TGTGCCTGGGGACAGGATTCGGGCTATGGCTACACCTTC
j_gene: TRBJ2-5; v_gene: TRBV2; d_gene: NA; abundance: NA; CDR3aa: CASKRGGQRTGVQETQYF; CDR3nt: TGTGCCAGCAAACGTGGTGGGCAGCGGACGGGGGTACAAGAGACCCAGTACTTC
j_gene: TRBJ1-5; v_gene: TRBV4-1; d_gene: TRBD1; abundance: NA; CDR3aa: CASSQGQGFNQPQHF; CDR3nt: TGCGCCAGCAGCCAGGGACAGGGCTTCAATCAGCCCCAGCATTTT
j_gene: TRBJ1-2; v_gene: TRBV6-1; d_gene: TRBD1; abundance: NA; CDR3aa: CASSEDETGVNGYTF; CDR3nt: TGTGCCAGCAGTGAAGATGAGACAGGGGTCAATGGCTACACCTTC
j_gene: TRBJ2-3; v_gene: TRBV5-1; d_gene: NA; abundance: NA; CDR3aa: CASSLTDMNTDTQYF; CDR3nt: TGCGCCAGCAGCTTGACCGACATGAACACAGATACGCAGTATTTT
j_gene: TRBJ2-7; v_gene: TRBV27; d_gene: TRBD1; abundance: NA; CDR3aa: CASSLSGDRRYEQYF; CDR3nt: TGTGCCAGCAGTTTATCAGGGGACAGGAGATACGAGCAGTACTTC
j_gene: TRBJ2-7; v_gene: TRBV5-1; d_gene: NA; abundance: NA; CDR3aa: CASSLKQGPYEQYF; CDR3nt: TGCGCCAGCAGCTTGAAGCAGGGTCCCTACGAGCAGTACTTC
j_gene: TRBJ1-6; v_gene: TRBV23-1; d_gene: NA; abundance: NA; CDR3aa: CASSPLGGRNSPLHF; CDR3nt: TGCGCCAGCAGTCCCCTCGGGGGTCGTAATTCACCCCTCCACTTT
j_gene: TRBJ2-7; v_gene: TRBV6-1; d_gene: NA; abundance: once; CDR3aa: CASSPGTGMEQYF; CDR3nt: TGTGCCAGCAGTCCTGGAACAGGGATGGAGCAGTACTTC
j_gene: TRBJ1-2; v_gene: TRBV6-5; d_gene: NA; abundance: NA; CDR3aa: CASSSGGEGYTF; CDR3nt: TGTGCCAGCTCATCTGGGGGCGAGGGCTACACCTTC
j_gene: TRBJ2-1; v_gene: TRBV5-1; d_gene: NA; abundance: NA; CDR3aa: CASSPDSYNEQFF; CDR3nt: TGCGCCAGCAGCCCCGACTCTTACAATGAGCAGTTCTTC
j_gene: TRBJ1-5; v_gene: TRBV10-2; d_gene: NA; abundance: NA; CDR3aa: CASSLPGNQPQHF; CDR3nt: TGCGCCAGCAGTTTGCCAGGTAATCAGCCCCAGCATTTT
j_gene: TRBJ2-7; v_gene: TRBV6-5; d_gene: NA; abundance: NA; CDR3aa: CATGVGETYEQYF; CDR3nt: TGTGCCACGGGAGTGGGAGAGACCTACGAGCAGTACTTC